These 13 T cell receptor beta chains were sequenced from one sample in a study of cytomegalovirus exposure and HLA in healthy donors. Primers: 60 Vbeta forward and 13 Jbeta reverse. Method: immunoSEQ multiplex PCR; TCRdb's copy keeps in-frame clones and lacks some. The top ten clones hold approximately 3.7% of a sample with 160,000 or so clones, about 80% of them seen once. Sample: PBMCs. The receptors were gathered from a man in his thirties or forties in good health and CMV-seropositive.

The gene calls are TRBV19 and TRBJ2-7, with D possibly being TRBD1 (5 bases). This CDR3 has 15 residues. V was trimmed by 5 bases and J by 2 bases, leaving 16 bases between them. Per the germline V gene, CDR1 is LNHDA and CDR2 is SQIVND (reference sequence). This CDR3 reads CASSVGHHLAYEQYF. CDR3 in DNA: TGTGCCAGTAGTGTCGGACATCACTTAGCCTACGAGCAGTACTTC.

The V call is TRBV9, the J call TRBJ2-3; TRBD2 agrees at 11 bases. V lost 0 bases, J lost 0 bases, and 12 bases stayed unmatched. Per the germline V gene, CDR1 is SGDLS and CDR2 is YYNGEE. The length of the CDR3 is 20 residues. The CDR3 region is CASSVATDSGGEWSTDTQYF. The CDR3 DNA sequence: TGTGCCAGCAGCGTAGCTACGGATAGCGGGGGGGAATGGAGCACAGATACGCAGTATTTT.

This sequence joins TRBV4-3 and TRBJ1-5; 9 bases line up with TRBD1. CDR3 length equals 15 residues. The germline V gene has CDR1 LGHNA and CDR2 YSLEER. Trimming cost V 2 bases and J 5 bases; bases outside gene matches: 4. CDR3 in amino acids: CASSQRRDRDQPQHF. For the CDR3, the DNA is TGCGCCAGCAGCCAACGAAGGGACAGGGATCAGCCCCAGCATTTT.

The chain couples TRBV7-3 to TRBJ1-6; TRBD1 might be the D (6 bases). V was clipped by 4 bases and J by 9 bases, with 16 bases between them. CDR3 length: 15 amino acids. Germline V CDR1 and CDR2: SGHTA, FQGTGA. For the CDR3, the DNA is TGTGCCAGCAGCTCCACAGGGTCTACGGCTTCACCCCTCCACTTT. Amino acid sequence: CASSSTGSTASPLHF.

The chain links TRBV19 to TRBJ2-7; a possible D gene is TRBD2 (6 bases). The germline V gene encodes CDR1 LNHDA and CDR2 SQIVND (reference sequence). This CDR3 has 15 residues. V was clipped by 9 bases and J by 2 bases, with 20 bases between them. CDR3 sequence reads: CASQRERGQAYEQYF. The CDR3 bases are TGTGCCAGCCAACGGGAGAGGGGCCAAGCCTACGAGCAGTACTTC.

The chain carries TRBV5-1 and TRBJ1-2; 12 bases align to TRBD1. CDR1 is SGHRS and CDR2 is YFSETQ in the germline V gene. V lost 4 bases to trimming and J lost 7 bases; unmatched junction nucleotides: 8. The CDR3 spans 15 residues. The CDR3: CASSPLRDRGLGYTF. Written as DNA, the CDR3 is TGCGCCAGCAGCCCACTCCGGGACAGGGGGCTTGGCTACACCTTC.

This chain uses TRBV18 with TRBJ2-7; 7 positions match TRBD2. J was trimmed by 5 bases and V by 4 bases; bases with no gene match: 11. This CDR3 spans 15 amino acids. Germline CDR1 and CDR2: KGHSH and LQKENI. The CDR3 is CASSLESYAGDEQYF. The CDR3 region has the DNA TGTGCCAGCTCACTAGAGAGTTATGCGGGAGACGAGCAGTACTTC.

The chain's CDR3 is CASSKSQSNEKLFF. CDR3 nucleotides: TGTGCCAGCAGTAAGTCACAGAGTAATGAAAAACTGTTTTTT. V and J are TRBV27 and TRBJ1-4; D unclear. This CDR3 is built from 14 residues. CDR1 is MNHEY, CDR2 SMNVEV, per germline (reference sequence). V was pared by 5 bases and J by 4 bases, with 11 bases between.

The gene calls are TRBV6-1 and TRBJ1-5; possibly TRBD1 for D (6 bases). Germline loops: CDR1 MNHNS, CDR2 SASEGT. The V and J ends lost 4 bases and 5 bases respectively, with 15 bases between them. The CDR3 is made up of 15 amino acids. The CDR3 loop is CASSGHRVIDQPQHF. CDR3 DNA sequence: TGTGCCAGCAGTGGACACAGGGTAATAGATCAGCCCCAGCATTTT.

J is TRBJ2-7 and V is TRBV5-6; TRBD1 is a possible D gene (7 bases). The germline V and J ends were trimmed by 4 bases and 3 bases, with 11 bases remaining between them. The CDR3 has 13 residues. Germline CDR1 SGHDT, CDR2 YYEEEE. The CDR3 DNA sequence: TGTGCCAGCAGCGCGGGACAGTTCTACGAGCAGTACTTC. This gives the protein CASSAGQFYEQYF.

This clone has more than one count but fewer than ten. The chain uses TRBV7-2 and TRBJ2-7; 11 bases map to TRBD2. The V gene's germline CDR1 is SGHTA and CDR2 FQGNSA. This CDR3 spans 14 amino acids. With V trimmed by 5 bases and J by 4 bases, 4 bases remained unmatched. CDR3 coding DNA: TGTGCCAGCAGCCTTAGCGGGGGGGCTTACGAGCAGTACTTC. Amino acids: CASSLSGGAYEQYF.

The CDR3 sequence is CASSQTSPGELFF. The CDR3 coding sequence is TGCGCCAGCAGCCAAACTAGTCCCGGGGAGCTGTTTTTT. This chain joins TRBV4-1 and TRBJ2-2; maybe TRBD2 (5 bases). The V and J ends lost 2 bases and 6 bases respectively, with 7 bases between them. The CDR3 has 13 amino acids. Per germline, CDR1 MGHRA and CDR2 YSYEKL.

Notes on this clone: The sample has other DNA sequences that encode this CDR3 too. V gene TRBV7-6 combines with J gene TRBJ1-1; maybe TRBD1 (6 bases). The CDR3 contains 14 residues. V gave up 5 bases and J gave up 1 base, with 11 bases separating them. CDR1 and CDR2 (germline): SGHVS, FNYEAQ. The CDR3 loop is CASSTGQPNTEAFF. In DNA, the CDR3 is TGTGCCAGCAGCACCGGACAGCCGAACACTGAAGCTTTCTTT.